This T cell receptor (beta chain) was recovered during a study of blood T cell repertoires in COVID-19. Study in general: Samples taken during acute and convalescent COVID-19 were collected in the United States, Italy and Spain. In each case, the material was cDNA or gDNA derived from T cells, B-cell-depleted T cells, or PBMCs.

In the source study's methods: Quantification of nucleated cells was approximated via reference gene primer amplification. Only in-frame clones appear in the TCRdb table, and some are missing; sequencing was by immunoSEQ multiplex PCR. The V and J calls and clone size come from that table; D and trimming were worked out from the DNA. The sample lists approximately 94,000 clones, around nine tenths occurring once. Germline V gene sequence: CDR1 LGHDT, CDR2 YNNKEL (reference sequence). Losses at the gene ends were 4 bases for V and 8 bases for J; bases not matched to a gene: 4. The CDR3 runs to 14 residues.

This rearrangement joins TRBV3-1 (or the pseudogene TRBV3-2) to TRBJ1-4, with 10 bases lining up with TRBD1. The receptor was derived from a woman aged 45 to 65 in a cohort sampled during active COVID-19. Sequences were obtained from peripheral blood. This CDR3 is CASSLRTGGEKLFF. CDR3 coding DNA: TGTGCCAGCAGCCTAAGGACAGGGGGGGAAAAACTGTTTTTT.